This TCR beta chain derives from a study of T cells in Graves' hyperthyroidism and ophthalmopathy. Study results and limitations: Ophthalmopathy got predicted by the model a median approximately six months before its onset.

The length of the CDR3 is 21 residues. Germline V gene sequence: CDR1 DFQATT, CDR2 SNEGSKA (reference sequence). Germline trimming cut 7 bases from V and 6 bases from J; bases unmatched to any gene: 32. This clonotype was counted between two and nine times. As yet, its antigen is unknown. Exclusion of a patient resulted from uncontrolled infection, other autoimmune disease, pregnancy or lactation. RNA transcripts provided the source from which TCR beta CDR3 regions were amplified. The HTBI set primed first-round TCR CDR3 RT-PCR. TCRdb reprocessed the multiplex PCR reads via MiXCR and lists one record per CDR3 protein. The table shows some 690,000 distinct CDR3 sequences, with 15% to 20% occurring only once.

The specimen sequenced was blood. This sequence originates from a middle-aged man with Graves' hyperthyroidism. V usage is TRBV20-1 and J usage is TRBJ2-7, with 11 bases that match TRBD2. The CDR3 bases are TGCAGTGGACCGAATACCTCCCCTGGGACTAGCGGAGGACCCCAGGGGGTCGAGCAGTACTTC. This translates into CSGPNTSPGTSGGPQGVEQYF.